The entry below describes one T cell receptor beta chain. It lacks a known antigen. Per-base quality was not reported, and no clone a single base away is much larger than it. The source of the sample is a study of blood T cell repertoires in COVID-19 (dated by TCRdb to about 2020). About the study as a whole: Collaborator samples came from the United States, Italy and Spain and covered acute and convalescent phases of COVID-19. The material from the prospective study consisted of cDNA or gDNA derived from T cells, B-cell-depleted T cells, or PBMCs. Samples came from the ongoing ImmuneRACE study (first 160 participants) plus 1,254 subjects from 6 global collaborators. HLA class I and class II types, where available, came from metadata supplied by the sample provider rather than from assay-based typing. Nearly every sample came with metadata listing a de-identified subject ID, COVID-19 status, age in years and sex. The repertoires were released in a freely available public database intended as a resource for research on the immune response to SARS-CoV-2. Subjects who had been exposed to COVID-19, were actively infected with it, or had recovered from it provided the deeply sampled blood TCRbeta repertoires that made up the dataset. Study-wide findings and limitations: The amount of clinical and demographic metadata varied by source and participant and was provided uncurated.

The CDR3 runs 15 residues from the cysteine to the phenylalanine. The DNA shown is the 45-base CDR3, in frame from base 1. V loses 0 bases of germline sequence and J loses 5 bases, and the interval between the two ends is 10 bases. The germline V gene specifies MGHRA as CDR1 and YSYEKL as CDR2. The immunoSEQ Assay, a bias-controlled multiplex PCR, was used to amplify TCRbeta CDR3 regions from genomic DNA. The paper's data handling went like this. Within the assay, amplification of reference gene primers was used to estimate how many nucleated cells each sample contained. To quantify the absolute abundance of each unique TCRbeta CDR3 rearrangement, sequence reads were collapsed and filtered. For each sample, productive Simpson clonality was calculated by taking the square root of Simpson's diversity index across productive rearrangements. This is the immuneACCESS table as TCRdb keeps it, with only in-frame sequences that have V and J called. A part of the clones is gone; compared with another copy, unresolved V genes explain less than half, and the rest is unexplained. The DNA gave D and trimming, while V, J and clone size come from that table. Here the sample has some 210,000 clones; over 70% occur a single time. Of the sample, 2.5% to 3% is held by the ten largest clones.

Each collaborating institution followed its own protocols to collect whole blood in K2EDTA tubes. For TCRbeta analysis, collaborators shipped samples in one of three forms: frozen whole blood, isolated PBMCs, or DNA extracted from either of those sample types. The sample consisted of peripheral blood. The V and J genes are TRBV4-1 and TRBJ2-2, and possibly TRBD2, on 6 matching bases. The receptor comes from a man aged 45-65 years with active or convalescent COVID-19. The CDR3 corresponds to CASSQDWAGTGELFF. At the DNA level, the sequence is TGCGCCAGCAGCCAAGATTGGGCGGGAACCGGGGAGCTGTTTTTT.